One and the same sample provided the 13 T cell receptor beta chains below, sequenced in a study of blood T cell repertoires in COVID-19. Libraries were prepared by immunoSEQ multiplex PCR; TCRdb keeps only in-frame clonotypes and omits some of them. The sample has roughly 96,000 clones, roughly 87% seen once; the top ten hold roughly 18%. Sequenced input: peripheral blood. The origin of the receptors is a man older than 75 with acute or convalescent COVID-19.

The chain joins TRBV6-5 to TRBJ2-1; D perhaps matches TRBD2 (6 bases). V dropped 6 bases and J dropped 5 bases, with 17 bases sitting between them. CDR1 is MNHEY and CDR2 is SVGAGI in the germline V gene. The CDR3 covers 15 residues. The CDR3 DNA follows: TGTGCCAGCAGCCCAAGCTACGGGAGAAACAATGAGCAGTTCTTC. This sequence encodes CASSPSYGRNNEQFF.

The gene calls are TRBV28 and TRBJ2-2; tentative D call: TRBD1 (6 bases). The CDR3 totals 15 residues. From germline, CDR1 is MDHEN and CDR2 SYDVKM. V was shortened by 3 bases and J by 2 bases, with 10 bases between the two germline ends. This chain's CDR3 is CASSLSGTNTGELFF. CDR3 sequence (DNA): TGTGCCAGCAGTTTGTCCGGGACAAACACCGGGGAGCTGTTTTTT.

The chain employs TRBV5-4 and TRBJ2-7; 8 bases align to TRBD2. The CDR3 spans 16 residues. The V segment lost 0 bases and the J segment 5 bases; nucleotides outside the gene matches: 10. The germline CDR1 and CDR2 sequences are SGHNT and YYREEE (reference sequence). CDR3 loop: CASSLGGGQQGHEQYF. The CDR3 nucleotides are TGTGCCAGCAGCTTGGGCGGGGGGCAGCAGGGGCACGAGCAGTACTTC.

V usage is TRBV19 and J usage is TRBJ1-6, with 9 bases fitting TRBD1. Per germline, CDR1 LNHDA and CDR2 SQIVND (reference sequence). Trimming took 6 bases from V and 5 from J; bases not matched to a gene: 5. CDR3 length: 15 amino acids. CDR3 sequence: CASRVQGANNSPLHF. The CDR3 nucleotides are TGTGCCAGTAGGGTACAGGGGGCGAATAATTCACCCCTCCACTTT.

This clone was picked up one time. The chain has TRBV6-2 or TRBV6-3 and TRBJ2-7, with D possibly being TRBD1 (6 bases). V lost 3 bases, J lost 5 bases, and 11 bases lay in between. This CDR3 contains 13 residues. The germline gives CDR1 MNHEY, CDR2 SVGEGT. The CDR3 loop reads CASSYEGVNEQYF. CDR3 nucleotide sequence: TGTGCCAGCAGTTATGAGGGGGTTAACGAGCAGTACTTC.

The chain couples TRBV5-1 to TRBJ2-7; 7 positions agree with TRBD2. The junction had 12 bases not matched to a gene; V was cut back by 2 bases and J by 4 bases. CDR1 is SGHRS and CDR2 is YFSETQ in the germline V gene. This CDR3 contains 16 residues. The CDR3 here is CASSLGLKRDLYEQYF. The CDR3 DNA sequence: TGCGCCAGCAGCTTAGGATTGAAGCGGGATTTATACGAGCAGTACTTC.

The chain is built from TRBV10-1 and TRBJ1-2; D not resolved. Germline V gene sequence: CDR1 WNHNN, CDR2 SYGVQD (reference sequence). Trimming cost V 2 bases and J 4 bases, with 8 bases left between them. The CDR3 runs to 13 residues. The CDR3 DNA reads as TGCGCCAGCAGTGAGGGCGGCAGCTATGGCTACACCTTC. Residues: CASSEGGSYGYTF.

This chain links TRBV19 with TRBJ1-2; D is unclear. The CDR3 loop spans 15 amino acids. Germline values: CDR1 LNHDA, CDR2 SQIVND (reference sequence). The V gene lost 3 bases and the J gene lost 1 base, with 12 bases spanning the gap. CDR3 nucleotides: TGTGCCAGTAGTATTAGCGCAGGCGTTAACTATGGCTACACCTTC. It encodes CASSISAGVNYGYTF.

The chain couples TRBV3-1 (or the pseudogene TRBV3-2) to TRBJ2-2; 11 nucleotides line up with TRBD2. The CDR3 has 16 residues. Trimming at V came to 6 bases and at J to 3 bases, leaving 6 bases not matched to a gene. Germline values: CDR1 LGHDT, CDR2 YNNKEL (reference sequence). The CDR3 region has the DNA TGTGCCAGCAGAAAAAGACTAGCGGGGTACACCGGGGAGCTGTTTTTT. It translates to CASRKRLAGYTGELFF.

CDR3 region: CASSPRGGNTEAFF. The CDR3 region has the DNA TGTGCCAGCAGCCCTAGGGGGGGGAACACTGAAGCTTTCTTT. The chain recombines TRBV2 with TRBJ1-1, with D possibly TRBD1 on 6 matching bases. Germline V gives CDR1 SNHLY, CDR2 FYNNEI. The CDR3 runs to 14 residues. V was cut by 6 bases and J by 1 base, with 12 bases left in between.

The CDR3 DNA is TGTGCCAGCAGCTTAAGCGATGGCTACACCTTC. Amino acids: CASSLSDGYTF. The J gene is TRBJ1-2, the V gene TRBV7-9, with D unclear. This CDR3 is 11 amino acids long. Per germline, CDR1 SEHNR and CDR2 FQNEAQ (reference sequence). The V and J ends lost 2 bases and 6 bases respectively, with 4 bases between them.

J is TRBJ2-2 and V is TRBV5-1, with D uncertain. Trimming cost V 0 bases and J 3 bases, with 6 bases left between them. In germline, CDR1 is SGHRS, CDR2 YFSETQ. The CDR3 covers 14 residues. CDR3 nucleotides: TGCGCCAGCAGCTTGGCGCTACACACCGGGGAGCTGTTTTTT. Its translation is CASSLALHTGELFF.

The chain has TRBV7-2 and TRBJ2-1, with 10 bases that match TRBD1. The CDR3 extends over 14 amino acids. V trimming: 3 bases; J trimming: 8 bases; junction bases outside the gene matches: 4. Germline CDR1 is SGHTA and CDR2 is FQGNSA. CDR3 DNA: TGTGCCAGCAGCTTCAGACAGGGGGCCGATGAGCAGTTCTTC. It yields the protein CASSFRQGADEQFF.